Given below is one T cell receptor beta chain in context. Its antigen is not identified. These data belong to a study of shared clonotypes between healthy human individuals. Clones were read by immunoSEQ multiplex PCR, and TCRdb kept only the in-frame ones, dropping some. The data show 1,100,000 or so clones, approximately 80% seen once. Study-wide findings and caveats: Sampling involved blood alone; tissue repertoires likely differ.

With 3 bases removed from V and 0 bases from J, the gap between germline ends came to 12 bases. CDR1 SGHRS and CDR2 YFSETQ come from the germline V gene. This CDR3 is 15 amino acids long. The source material was memory CD4+ T cells from PBMCs. Regarding subset: CD45RA-negative fraction. The receptor was derived from a young man in good health. Some clones in this sample may be carry-over from other donors' samples. The rearrangement links TRBV5-1 to TRBJ1-1, with D possibly TRBD1 on 6 matching bases. The CDR3 DNA is TGCGCCAGCAGCTCTCTCGGACAGATGAACACTGAAGCTTTCTTT. Translation: CASSSLGQMNTEAFF.